This TCR beta chain was recorded in a study of PD-1 blockade in mismatch repair-deficient tumors. The V gene lost 2 bases and the J gene lost 3 bases, with 12 bases spanning the gap. The CDR3 runs 15 residues. Germline V CDR1 and CDR2: SEHNR, FQNEAQ (reference sequence). Some clones are missing from TCRdb's copy, which holds only in-frame ones; the method was immunoSEQ multiplex PCR. This sample carries approximately 15,000 clones, roughly 88% of them seen once, and the ten largest clones take more than 1.5%. The clonotype comes from an adult with mismatch repair-deficient cancer. Sequencing used PBMCs, obtained roughly 15 weeks after starting pembrolizumab. V is TRBV7-9 and J is TRBJ2-3; possibly TRBD2 for D (5 bases). CDR3 region: CASSLSGDGTDTQYF. The CDR3 nucleotides are TGTGCCAGCAGCTTATCCGGGGATGGGACAGATACGCAGTATTTT.